This T cell receptor (beta chain) came from a study of T cell repertoires in aging, cancer and after chemotherapy. This clonotype appeared a few times. Its antigen is not identified. TCR beta rearrangements were amplified from peripheral blood genomic DNA. The CDR3 contains 15 residues. V shed 5 bases, J shed 2 bases, and the junction held 8 bases outside the gene matches. Germline lookup yields CDR1 DFQATT and CDR2 SNEGSKA (reference sequence). Overall study results and limits: Loss of evenness, beyond lost richness, contributed to age-related TCR diversity decline in cancer patients.

Multiplex touch-down PCR with TRB-A/B primers amplified rearranged V-D-J TRB sequences. TCRdb used MiXCR to reprocess the multiplex PCR reads, holding one entry per CDR3 protein. The sample contains approximately 5,300 distinct CDR3 sequences, roughly 27% of which appear only once. The TCR comes from a human donor with a solid tumor. V usage is TRBV20-1 and J usage is TRBJ1-3, with 8 bases lining up with TRBD1. Sequencing was done on a sample of blood. CDR3 loop: CSAATGGGPGNTIYF. The CDR3 DNA reads TGCAGTGCTGCAACAGGGGGAGGTCCTGGAAACACCATATATTTT.